The present TCR beta chain was sequenced within a study of T cells after yellow fever vaccination. Study as a whole: Fractions with few cells were prepared using SMART-Seq v4 Ultra Low Input. Study outcomes and limitations: Clones that expanded after primary vaccination mostly reappeared after the booster (just over 95% CD4, 80% to 90% CD8).

In TCRdb, the 5' RACE reads were re-called with MiXCR into one record per CDR3 protein. Here the sample spans 100,000 to 150,000 distinct CDR3 sequences, 15% being singletons. Per the germline V gene, CDR1 is ENHRY and CDR2 is SYGVKD. The CDR3 extends over 16 amino acids. Trimming removed 2 bases at V and 4 bases at J, with 16 bases between. As for this clonotype: Its cognate antigen is unknown.

The sequence was obtained from a man aged 18 to 29 who received the YFV17D yellow fever vaccine. V gene TRBV10-3 combines with J gene TRBJ2-3, with TRBD1 as a possible D gene (6 bases). The sample here was CD8+ T cells sorted from PBMCs, taken 5 days after the yellow fever booster vaccination. CDR3: CAISEGAGARADTQYF. For the CDR3, the DNA is TGTGCCATCAGTGAGGGGGCAGGGGCCCGTGCAGATACGCAGTATTTT.